These T cell receptor beta chains were read from a single sample in a study of blood T cell repertoires in COVID-19. Profiled with immunoSEQ multiplex PCR; TCRdb holds only in-frame clones, not every one. The repertoire holds 410,000 or so clones, with 89% as singletons. The sample taken for sequencing was peripheral blood. Receptor source: a middle-aged woman with COVID-19, enrolled during active disease. Both conserved end residues are part of each CDR3. Each record gives: J gene, D gene, V gene, clone size, CDR3 protein, CDR3 DNA. A D gene is named only where the DNA matches it firmly. Clone size is shown for a subset of rows, as once, few, many or a class of expanded clone.

TRBJ1-3 TRBD1 TRBV28 - CASHRQGIRNTIYF TGTGCCAGCCATCGACAGGGAATCAGAAACACCATATATTTT
TRBJ1-2 - TRBV27 - CASSLRGSYGYTF TGTGCCAGCAGTTTAAGGGGTAGCTATGGCTACACCTTC
TRBJ1-1 - TRBV2 - CASRAGLRNTEAFF TGTGCCAGCAGGGCAGGACTGCGAAACACTGAAGCTTTCTTT
TRBJ1-2 TRBD1 TRBV7-6 few CASSLYGTGARYGYTF TGTGCCAGCAGCTTATACGGGACAGGGGCGAGATATGGCTACACCTTC
TRBJ2-5 - TRBV3-1/TRBV3-2 - CASSLIASETQYF TGTGCCAGCAGCCTCATAGCGTCAGAGACCCAGTACTTC
TRBJ2-1 TRBD1 TRBV5-4 once CASSLGGTGEYNEQFF TGTGCCAGCAGCTTGGGAGGGACAGGGGAATACAATGAGCAGTTCTTC
TRBJ1-4 TRBD1 TRBV27 - CASSPTVQDRGRGEKLFF TGTGCCAGCAGTCCCACCGTCCAGGACAGGGGCCGGGGGGAAAAACTGTTTTTT
TRBJ2-2 - TRBV13 - CASNLGVRGSTGELFF TGTGCCAGCAACCTCGGGGTCAGGGGTTCCACCGGGGAGCTGTTTTTT
TRBJ1-4 TRBD1 TRBV7-9 few CASSTDRVGEKLFF TGTGCCAGCAGCACCGACAGGGTTGGCGAAAAACTGTTTTTT
TRBJ1-6 TRBD1 TRBV2 - CASSRDRGGHNSPLHF TGTGCCAGCAGTCGGGACAGGGGGGGGCATAATTCACCCCTCCACTTT
TRBJ2-6 - TRBV18 - CASSHKQGPSLGANVLTF TGTGCCAGCTCTCACAAACAGGGACCCTCTCTTGGGGCCAACGTCCTGACTTTC
TRBJ2-7 TRBD1 TRBV28 - CASTTPLAGGSYEQYF TGTGCCAGCACCACCCCCCTGGCAGGGGGCTCCTACGAGCAGTACTTC
TRBJ1-1 - TRBV29-1 once CSVEGIDSSVTEAFF TGCAGCGTTGAAGGTATCGACAGCTCGGTCACTGAAGCTTTCTTT
TRBJ1-2 - TRBV27 - CASSLGGGSLYGYTF TGTGCCAGCAGTTTGGGAGGGGGATCCCTCTATGGCTACACCTTC
TRBJ1-4 TRBD1 TRBV7-2 many CASSYRGANEKLFF TGTGCCAGCAGCTACAGGGGGGCTAATGAAAAACTGTTTTTT
TRBJ2-1 TRBD2 TRBV20-1 - CSARTSGRQFF TGCAGTGCTAGAACTAGCGGGAGACAGTTCTTC
TRBJ1-1 - TRBV27 - CASSLLVSGPTTEAFF TGTGCCAGCAGTTTACTAGTGTCAGGGCCGACGACTGAAGCTTTCTTT
TRBJ1-2 TRBD1 TRBV12-3/TRBV12-4 once CASSRDRVYGYTF TGTGCCAGCAGTCGCGACAGGGTGTATGGCTACACCTTC
TRBJ1-2 TRBD1 TRBV18 - CASSQGQGAGYTF TGTGCCAGCTCTCAGGGACAGGGTGCTGGCTACACCTTC
TRBJ1-2 - TRBV7-3 - CASSLTGRGGYTF TGTGCCAGCAGCTTAACAGGGCGGGGTGGCTACACCTTC
TRBJ2-5 TRBD2 TRBV5-1 - CASSPIGGETQYF TGCGCCAGCAGCCCAATCGGGGGGGAGACCCAGTACTTC
TRBJ1-2 TRBD1 TRBV9 - CASSSLGTGGGYTF TGTGCCAGCAGCTCACTCGGGACAGGTGGTGGCTACACCTTC
TRBJ1-6 - TRBV30 - CAWSVGRVNSPLHF TGTGCCTGGAGTGTGGGCAGGGTTAATTCACCCCTCCACTTT
TRBJ1-6 - TRBV6-5 few CASSYYNKNNSPLHF TGTGCCAGCAGTTACTACAACAAGAATAATTCACCCCTCCACTTT
TRBJ1-6 - TRBV7-8 - CASSLGLRDTSPLHF TGTGCCAGCAGCTTAGGGTTGAGAGACACATCACCCCTCCACTTT
TRBJ2-5 - TRBV2 - CASSEVRQETQYF TGTGCCAGCAGTGAGGTGCGACAAGAGACCCAGTACTTC
TRBJ1-3 TRBD1 TRBV11-3 few CASSQGANSGNTIYF TGTGCCAGCAGCCAGGGGGCAAACTCTGGAAACACCATATATTTT
TRBJ1-6 - TRBV7-2 once CASSSQVSPLHF TGTGCCAGCAGCTCTCAGGTTTCACCCCTCCACTTT
TRBJ1-1 - TRBV9 - CASSVGGGMGEAFF TGTGCCAGCAGCGTAGGCGGGGGAATGGGTGAAGCTTTCTTT
TRBJ2-5 TRBD2 TRBV18 - CASSPPGLAGETQYF TGTGCCAGCTCACCACCGGGACTAGCGGGGGAGACCCAGTACTTC
TRBJ1-6 - TRBV9 - CASSAEGSPLHF TGTGCCAGCAGCGCCGAGGGATCACCCCTCCACTTT
TRBJ2-3 TRBD2 TRBV7-2 - CASSLRLAGVPDTQYF TGTGCCAGCAGCTTAAGGCTAGCGGGGGTACCAGATACGCAGTATTTT
TRBJ1-4 TRBD1 TRBV4-2 - CASSQGKTGGPSEKLFF TGTGCCAGCAGCCAAGGAAAGACAGGGGGCCCAAGCGAAAAACTGTTTTTT
TRBJ2-5 - TRBV18 - CASSPPGSAQETQYF TGTGCCAGCTCACCACCGGGTAGCGCTCAAGAGACCCAGTACTTC
TRBJ1-3 - TRBV7-2 - CASSSNRRNTIYF TGTGCCAGCAGCTCAAATAGGAGGAACACCATATATTTT
TRBJ1-4 - TRBV6-5 - CASSPTGQQNEKLFF TGTGCCAGCAGTCCCACCGGACAGCAAAATGAAAAACTGTTTTTT
TRBJ1-1 - TRBV5-1 - CASSLTSNTEAFF TGCGCCAGCAGCCTGACATCGAACACTGAAGCTTTCTTT
TRBJ2-7 TRBD2 TRBV28 - CASSSPRGGATYEQYF TGTGCCAGCAGTTCCCCCCGGGGGGGAGCCACCTACGAGCAGTACTTC
TRBJ1-1 TRBD1 TRBV9 - CASSASGGRSTEAFF TGTGCCAGCAGCGCCTCAGGGGGCAGGAGCACTGAAGCTTTCTTT
TRBJ1-2 TRBD1 TRBV6-5 - CASMDRGKLGYGYTF TGTGCCAGCATGGACAGGGGGAAGTTAGGCTATGGCTACACCTTC
TRBJ1-1 TRBD1 TRBV6-5 - CASSFRQGMNTEAFF TGTGCCAGCAGTTTCCGACAGGGCATGAACACTGAAGCTTTCTTT
TRBJ2-7 TRBD1 TRBV9 - CASSVTAGGNPYEQYF TGTGCCAGCAGCGTGACCGCAGGGGGCAACCCCTACGAGCAGTACTTC
TRBJ2-1 TRBD1 TRBV19 - CASSIDLTGAYNEQFF TGTGCCAGTAGTATAGATCTGACAGGGGCTTACAATGAGCAGTTCTTC
TRBJ1-1 - TRBV11-1 - CASSLSAGTEAFF TGTGCCAGCAGTCTCTCCGCGGGGACTGAAGCTTTCTTT
TRBJ1-1 - TRBV6-5 - CASRWGQANTEAFF TGTGCCAGCAGATGGGGGCAGGCTAACACTGAAGCTTTCTTT
TRBJ2-2 TRBD2 TRBV5-4 once CASSTSQRRGSNTGELFF TGTGCCAGCAGCACGTCCCAACGGCGGGGGTCGAACACCGGGGAGCTGTTTTTT
TRBJ2-1 - TRBV30 - CAWSLGVGVSEQFF TGTGCCTGGAGCCTAGGTGTGGGAGTAAGTGAGCAGTTCTTC
TRBJ2-7 - TRBV27 - CASSFGVTYEQYF TGTGCCAGCAGTTTTGGAGTTACCTACGAGCAGTACTTC
TRBJ1-1 TRBD1 TRBV30 - CAWSGNQGAEAFF TGTGCCTGGAGTGGAAATCAGGGGGCTGAAGCTTTCTTT
TRBJ2-2 TRBD1 TRBV7-6 - CASSPRTGGITGELFF TGTGCCAGCAGCCCAAGGACAGGGGGCATCACCGGGGAGCTGTTTTTT
TRBJ1-6 - TRBV28 once CASSFISAEGHLHF TGTGCCAGCAGTTTCATTTCGGCCGAGGGCCATCTCCACTTT
TRBJ2-7 TRBD2 TRBV5-4 - CASRLGLVSREQYF TGTGCCAGCAGACTGGGACTAGTGTCTCGCGAGCAGTACTTC
TRBJ1-4 TRBD1 TRBV6-2/TRBV6-3 - CASSSTGAVNEKLFF TGTGCCAGCAGCTCCACAGGGGCCGTTAATGAAAAACTGTTTTTT
TRBJ1-2 TRBD1 TRBV7-9 - CASSLAGWTGYGYTF TGTGCCAGCAGCTTAGCGGGATGGACAGGATATGGCTACACCTTC
TRBJ1-4 - TRBV5-5 - CASTIGGVNEKLFF TGTGCCAGCACCATTGGAGGAGTTAATGAAAAACTGTTTTTT
TRBJ1-2 TRBD1 TRBV2 once CASTPWTGESYGYTF TGTGCCAGCACCCCCTGGACAGGGGAGTCCTATGGCTACACCTTC
TRBJ2-7 TRBD2 TRBV6-5 - CASRPRLAGDEQYF TGTGCCAGCAGACCACGCCTAGCGGGAGATGAGCAGTACTTC
TRBJ1-1 TRBD1 TRBV27 - CASSLSGDSPWLVNTEAFF TGTGCCAGCAGTTTATCAGGGGACAGTCCTTGGCTTGTGAACACTGAAGCTTTCTTT